These 29 T cell receptor beta chains came from one sample sequenced in a study of shared clonotypes between healthy human individuals. TCRdb's table, derived via immunoSEQ multiplex PCR, lists solely in-frame clones and lacks some. The profile shows some 450,000 clones, approximately 80% of them singletons. The source material was PBMCs. Receptors were obtained from a woman aged 40 to 50 in good health. Some clones in this sample may be carry-over from other donors' samples.

The chain has TRBV18 and TRBJ2-7; 10 bases are a match to TRBD1. This CDR3 is 17 amino acids long. With 4 bases clipped from V and 1 base from J, the junction kept 10 bases outside the gene matches. The V gene's germline CDR1 is KGHSH and CDR2 LQKENI. The CDR3 loop reads CASSLDGPGQGSYEQYF. The DNA for the CDR3 is TGTGCCAGCTCACTAGACGGGCCGGGACAGGGGTCCTACGAGCAGTACTTC.

This clone showed up just once. V is TRBV10-3 and J is TRBJ2-1, with 8 bases that match TRBD2. V shed 5 bases and J 4 bases; nucleotides not matched to a gene: 7. Germline V gene lookup returns CDR1 ENHRY and CDR2 SYGVKD. This CDR3 spans 15 amino acids. For the CDR3, the DNA is TGTGCCATCAGTCCGGGACTAGAAAAGTACAATGAGCAGTTCTTC. Amino acids: CAISPGLEKYNEQFF.

The chain recombines TRBV11-3 with TRBJ2-1; 14 positions agree with TRBD2. Trimming removed 5 bases from V and 6 bases from J; junction bases left unmatched: 3. Germline CDR1 reads SGHNT; CDR2 reads YENEEA. The CDR3 is 15 residues long. CDR3 coding DNA: TGTGCCAGCAGCCCCGGGACTAGCGGGAGCAATGAGCAGTTCTTC. Amino acid sequence: CASSPGTSGSNEQFF.

This chain uses TRBV2 with TRBJ2-7; tentatively, D is TRBD1 or TRBD2 (5 bases each). The V end lost 3 bases, the J end lost 7 bases, and 19 bases lay between the germline ends. This CDR3 contains 15 residues. Germline V gene data show CDR1 as SNHLY and CDR2 as FYNNEI. In DNA form, the CDR3 reads TGTGCCAGCAGTGACAGGCTAGAGGGGATTGGAGAGCAGTACTTC. Its protein product is CASSDRLEGIGEQYF.

The chain uses TRBV9 and TRBJ2-3, with 9 bases that match TRBD2. With 3 bases clipped from V and 1 base from J, the junction kept 6 bases outside the gene matches. The CDR3 contains 16 residues. Germline V gene lookup returns CDR1 SGDLS and CDR2 YYNGEE. The CDR3 sequence: CASSDGAGGGTDTQYF. The CDR3 DNA follows: TGTGCCAGCAGCGATGGAGCGGGAGGCGGCACAGATACGCAGTATTTT.

This sequence joins TRBV9 and TRBJ2-3; TRBD2 is a possible D gene (5 bases). Trimming pared 0 bases from V and 5 bases from J, leaving 16 bases between. Germline CDR1 and CDR2: SGDLS and YYNGEE. The CDR3 sequence is 16 residues long. DNA of the CDR3: TGTGCCAGCAGCGTAGTTGTAGCGCGATCATTAGATACGCAGTATTTT. Residues: CASSVVVARSLDTQYF.

The chain employs TRBV30 and TRBJ1-1; D ambiguous. CDR1 and CDR2 (germline): GTSNPN, SVGIG (reference sequence). This CDR3 region has 11 residues. Trimming took off 2 bases at V and 5 bases at J, with 6 bases between the two ends. CDR3 DNA: TGTGCCTGGAGTAGGGTTACTGAAGCTTTCTTT. Encoded protein: CAWSRVTEAFF.

The V call is TRBV6-5, the J call TRBJ2-2; no clear D. This CDR3 is built from 12 residues. V shed 0 bases and J shed 7 bases, with 3 bases lying between them. Germline values: CDR1 MNHEY, CDR2 SVGAGI. The CDR3 loop reads CASSYSYGELFF. CDR3 in DNA: TGTGCCAGCAGTTACTCGTACGGGGAGCTGTTTTTT.

The chain couples TRBV7-8 to TRBJ1-2; weak D call: TRBD1 (5 bases). The V gene lost 0 bases and the J gene lost 4 bases, with 21 bases spanning the gap. The CDR3 contains 18 residues. Germline-derived CDR1 and CDR2 are SGHVS and FQNEAQ. Here the CDR3 DNA reads TGTGCCAGCAGCTTAGCTGGGGGGAGGACGGGAAATTTCTATGGCTACACCTTC. The encoded protein is CASSLAGGRTGNFYGYTF.

To note about this clone: This may arise from a read error, as a much more abundant clone is one base away. The CDR3 ends on some other residue instead of the conserved phenylalanine or tryptophan, so this is likely a read error. The chain combines TRBV29-1 with TRBJ1-1; weak D call: TRBD1 (5 bases). Per germline, CDR1 SQVTM and CDR2 ANQGSEA. V shed 5 bases and J shed 1 base, with 11 bases lying between them. CDR3 length: 13 amino acids. CDR3 sequence: CSVRGTENTEAFI. DNA for the CDR3: TGCAGCGTTAGAGGGACGGAGAACACTGAAGCTTTCATT.

The gene calls are TRBV4-1 and TRBJ2-1, with 9 nucleotides matching TRBD1. Germline-derived CDR1 and CDR2 are MGHRA and YSYEKL. The CDR3 has 15 residues. J gave up 8 bases and V 4 bases, and 9 bases lay outside the gene matches. This CDR3 is CASSRIGTGYHEQFF. The CDR3 nucleotides read TGCGCCAGCAGCCGTATTGGGACAGGGTATCATGAGCAGTTCTTC.

As for this clone: Other nucleotide sequences from this sample produce the same CDR3. The rearrangement joins TRBV19 to TRBJ2-7; the D gene is possibly TRBD2 (5 bases). The CDR3 is 13 residues long. Germline V gene data show CDR1 as LNHDA and CDR2 as SQIVND (reference sequence). V lost 2 bases, J lost 2 bases, and 7 bases lay in between. CDR3 sequence (DNA): TGTGCCAGTAGTATAACGGGAACCTACGAGCAGTACTTC. It yields the protein CASSITGTYEQYF.

V gene TRBV5-1 combines with J gene TRBJ2-5, with TRBD2 matching 10 bases. This CDR3 has 14 residues. Germline CDR1 is SGHRS and CDR2 is YFSETQ. J lost 4 bases, V lost 3 bases, and 3 bases had no gene match. The CDR3 nucleotides are TGCGCCAGCAGCTCCAAGCGGGAGGGAGAGACCCAGTACTTC. It codes for CASSSKREGETQYF.

The chain has TRBV30 and TRBJ2-3; TRBD1 might be the D (5 bases). V dropped 3 bases and J dropped 0 bases, with 16 bases sitting between them. Germline V lookup: CDR1 GTSNPN, CDR2 SVGIG (reference sequence). The CDR3 sequence is 16 residues long. CDR3 bases: TGTGCCTGGAGCCCCGAAGGGGTATCTAGCACAGATACGCAGTATTTT. Translation: CAWSPEGVSSTDTQYF. Combining the CDR3 with reference TRBV30 and TRBJ2-3 gives the whole variable domain SQTIHQWPATLVQPVGSPLSLECTVEGTSNPNLYWYRQAAGRGLQLLFYSVGIGQISSEVPQNLSASRPQDRQFILSSKKLLLSDSGFYLCAWSPEGVSSTDTQYFGPGTRLTVL.

This clone is a singleton in its sample. This probably arose from a read error, given a far larger clone one base away. The chain employs TRBV30 and TRBJ1-1; D gene uncertain. Per the germline V gene, CDR1 is GTSNPN and CDR2 is SVGIG (reference sequence). CDR3 size: 13 residues. V lost 5 bases and J 4 bases, leaving 14 bases between the germline ends. This chain's CDR3 is CAWDWNMITEAFF. The CDR3 DNA follows: TGTGCCTGGGACTGGAACATGATCACTGAAGCTTTCTTT.

The CDR3 DNA is TGTGCCAGCAGCCAATCGATAAGGGTTGCCACTGAAGCTTTCTTT. Translated, it gives CASSQSIRVATEAFF. The V and J genes are TRBV16 and TRBJ1-1, with unresolved D. Germline V CDR1 and CDR2: KGHSY, FQNENV. This CDR3 spans 15 amino acids. Trimming removed 0 bases from V and 4 bases from J, with 12 bases in between.

This chain links TRBV7-9 with TRBJ1-2; D gene unclear. Germline V gives CDR1 SEHNR, CDR2 FQNEAQ (reference sequence). This CDR3 spans 14 amino acids. The V end was cut by 1 base, the J end by 10 bases, with 16 bases between. The CDR3 region has the DNA TGTGCCAGCAGCTTAGGCTCCGCAACGGCGATCTACACCTTC. This codes for CASSLGSATAIYTF.

The rearrangement uses TRBV25-1 and TRBJ1-4, with a possible D match to TRBD1 (6 bases). This CDR3 has 15 amino acids. V lost 4 bases and J 5 bases, leaving 14 bases between the germline ends. Germline CDR1 reads MGHDK; CDR2 reads SYGVNS. The CDR3 sequence is CASSGLTGWNEKLFF. CDR3 nucleotides: TGTGCCAGCAGTGGGTTGACAGGTTGGAATGAAAAACTGTTTTTT.

V and J are TRBV6-7 and TRBJ2-7; the D is unclear. TRBV6-7 is placed among ORFs of uncertain function. Between the trimmed V and J ends, which lost 5 bases and 0 bases, there was a span of 11 bases. There are 14 residues in the CDR3. The CDR3 DNA is TGTGCCAGCAGTAGGTGTAGGGTCTCCTACGAGCAGTACTTC. Encoded protein: CASSRCRVSYEQYF.

Ten or more counts support this clone. This sample includes further DNA sequences coding for the same CDR3. The chain couples TRBV10-1 to TRBJ2-1, with D hard to call. Germline CDR1 reads WNHNN; CDR2 reads SYGVQD (reference sequence). V lost 4 bases and J lost 4, with 11 bases in between. The CDR3 totals 14 residues. The CDR3 is CASSGRGVYNEQFF. The DNA of the CDR3 is TGCGCCAGCAGTGGACGTGGGGTATACAATGAGCAGTTCTTC.

This chain uses TRBV27 with TRBJ1-5; tentatively, D is TRBD1 (5 bases). The CDR3 covers 14 residues. V lost 6 bases and J 0 bases, leaving 9 bases between the germline ends. Per germline, CDR1 MNHEY and CDR2 SMNVEV (reference sequence). This CDR3 reads CASRRRGSNQPQHF. As DNA, the CDR3 is TGTGCCAGCAGGCGGAGGGGTAGCAATCAGCCCCAGCATTTT.

This clone was seen only once. The gene calls are TRBV25-1 and TRBJ1-3; D remains unclear. There are 12 residues in the CDR3. CDR1 and CDR2 (germline): MGHDK, SYGVNS. Trimming cost V 6 bases and J 4 bases, with 7 bases left between them. CDR3 protein: CASSPQGNTIYF. CDR3 coding DNA: TGTGCCAGCAGCCCCCAAGGAAACACCATATATTTT.

Concerning this clone itself: A far larger clone is just one base off, so this is likely a read error. The chain carries TRBV28 and TRBJ2-5; the D call may be TRBD1 or TRBD2 (5 bases each). CDR3 length equals 16 residues. The germline gives CDR1 MDHEN, CDR2 SYDVKM. The CDR3 loop reads CASSLGAGRRRESQYF. The CDR3 nucleotides are TGTGCCAGCAGTTTAGGGGCAGGGAGAAGGCGAGAGTCCCAGTACTTC. The entire variable domain, with the rest obtained from reference TRBV28 and TRBJ2-5, is as follows: DVKVTQSSRYLVKRTGEKVFLECVQDMDHENMFWYRQDPGLGLRLIYFSYDVKMKEKGDIPEGYSVSREKKERFSLILESASTNQTSMYLCASSLGAGRRRESQYFGPGTRLLVL.

The chain carries TRBV6-1 and TRBJ2-1, with 14 positions matching TRBD2. Germline CDR1 MNHNS, CDR2 SASEGT. The CDR3 contains 14 residues. Trimming removed 2 bases from V and 12 bases from J; junction bases left unmatched: 3. CDR3 region: CASSERGTSGRQFF. CDR3 DNA sequence: TGTGCCAGCAGTGAAAGGGGGACTAGCGGGAGGCAGTTCTTC.

The rearrangement links TRBV7-2 to TRBJ1-3, with a weak D call TRBD1 (5 bases). Germline V gene lookup returns CDR1 SGHTA and CDR2 FQGNSA. V was cut by 5 bases and J by 2 bases, with 16 bases left in between. This CDR3 comprises 16 residues. The CDR3 region is CASSPSGGVPGNTIYF. The CDR3 DNA sequence: TGTGCCAGCAGCCCTAGCGGGGGAGTACCTGGAAACACCATATATTTT.

This clone was observed once. This chain links TRBV6-5 with TRBJ1-1; no definite D call. This CDR3 has 13 amino acids. Germline V gives CDR1 MNHEY, CDR2 SVGAGI. V gave up 2 bases and J gave up 6 bases, with 10 bases separating them. This CDR3 reads CASSYGLRAEAFF. The CDR3 region has the DNA TGTGCCAGCAGTTACGGGCTGAGAGCTGAAGCTTTCTTT.

This chain connects TRBV7-2 to TRBJ1-1; maybe TRBD1 (5 bases). The CDR3 loop spans 18 amino acids. V shed 2 bases and J shed 1 base, with 20 bases lying between them. CDR1 and CDR2 from the germline V gene are SGHTA and FQGNSA. CDR3 bases: TGTGCCAGCAGCTTACCCCCAAGGGACGCTGGCCCGAACACTGAAGCTTTCTTT. This gives the protein CASSLPPRDAGPNTEAFF.

The chain joins TRBV5-1 to TRBJ1-2, with D uncertain. This CDR3 spans 14 amino acids. Germline V gene sequence: CDR1 SGHRS, CDR2 YFSETQ. The ends were cut back, 5 bases at V and 5 bases at J, with 16 bases in the middle. The CDR3 protein is CASRPGSNAYGYTF. Written as DNA, the CDR3 is TGCGCCAGCAGACCGGGGTCGAATGCGTATGGCTACACCTTC.

V gene TRBV19 combines with J gene TRBJ2-7, with a tentative D call TRBD2 (6 bases). In germline, CDR1 is LNHDA, CDR2 SQIVND (reference sequence). V lost 9 bases to trimming and J lost 0 bases, with 9 bases between them. This CDR3 region has 12 residues. Here the CDR3 reads CARRGSSYEQYF. CDR3 nucleotides: TGTGCCAGGCGGGGCAGCTCCTACGAGCAGTACTTC.